The 24 T cell receptor beta chains presented below share a single source sample, sequenced in a study of shared clonotypes between healthy human individuals. The assay was immunoSEQ multiplex PCR, and TCRdb's table has in-frame clones only and misses some. The sample has just under 350,000 clones; about 73% are singletons. Sequenced sample: memory CD4+ T cells sorted from blood. Subset of the sample: CD45RA-negative fraction. Every receptor here comes from a man between 25 and 39 years old in good health.

This sequence joins TRBV7-6 and TRBJ2-7; no firm D call. There are 14 residues in the CDR3. CDR1 and CDR2 from the germline V gene are SGHVS and FNYEAQ. Trimming took 1 base from V and 5 from J, leaving 12 bases between them. This CDR3 reads CASSLGDFPDEQYF. The CDR3 DNA reads TGTGCCAGCAGCTTAGGTGACTTCCCGGACGAGCAGTACTTC.

This chain connects TRBV11-3 to TRBJ2-2, with D unresolved. The CDR3 spans 13 residues. Trimming left V 1 base short and J 6 bases short, with 6 bases between. Germline V CDR1 and CDR2: SGHNT, YENEEA. The CDR3: CASSLGGPGELFF. As DNA, the CDR3 is TGTGCCAGCAGCTTAGGTGGGCCCGGGGAGCTGTTTTTT.

This chain links TRBV7-2 with TRBJ2-2; D uncertain. The CDR3 is 13 amino acids. V lost 3 bases and J 5 bases, leaving 7 bases between the germline ends. The germline gives CDR1 SGHTA, CDR2 FQGNSA. The CDR3 reads CASSLITTGELFF. DNA of the CDR3: TGTGCCAGCAGCTTGATTACGACCGGGGAGCTGTTTTTT.

This chain connects TRBV28 to TRBJ2-1; perhaps TRBD2 as D (5 bases). The length of the CDR3 is 15 residues. Germline assignment: CDR1 MDHEN and CDR2 SYDVKM. Trimming stripped 2 bases from V and 0 bases from J, with 8 bases between. The CDR3: CASSLTGNSYNEQFF. For the CDR3, the DNA is TGTGCCAGCAGTTTAACGGGGAACTCCTACAATGAGCAGTTCTTC. The full variable domain, in which reference TRBV28 and TRBJ2-1 provide the parts outside the CDR3, is DVKVTQSSRYLVKRTGEKVFLECVQDMDHENMFWYRQDPGLGLRLIYFSYDVKMKEKGDIPEGYSVSREKKERFSLILESASTNQTSMYLCASSLTGNSYNEQFFGPGTRLTVL.

The V gene is TRBV2, the J gene TRBJ1-1, with a tentative D call TRBD1 (5 bases). The CDR3 has 13 amino acids. CDR1 is SNHLY, CDR2 FYNNEI, per germline. V lost 6 bases and J 5 bases, leaving 13 bases between the germline ends. The chain's CDR3 is CASSASGRTEAFF. DNA for the CDR3: TGTGCCAGCAGCGCCTCAGGGAGGACTGAAGCTTTCTTT.

The chain links TRBV19 to TRBJ1-5; TRBD1 is a possible D gene (5 bases). Trimming took off 8 bases at V and 3 bases at J, with 20 bases between the two ends. This CDR3 is built from 16 residues. Germline CDR1 reads LNHDA; CDR2 reads SQIVND (reference sequence). The CDR3 DNA reads TGTGCCAGTGGGGACCGGACTCTTCTCGACAATCAGCCCCAGCATTTT. Protein sequence: CASGDRTLLDNQPQHF.

Comment on this clone: The CDR3 ends on some other residue instead of the conserved phenylalanine or tryptophan, so this is likely a read error. This sequence joins TRBV29-1 and TRBJ2-3; D perhaps matches TRBD2 (5 bases). This CDR3 region has 14 residues. Trimming removed 2 bases from V and 1 base from J, with 10 bases in between. Germline CDR1 SQVTM, CDR2 ANQGSEA. The CDR3 is CSVEPSAGTDTQYL. In DNA form, the CDR3 reads TGCAGCGTTGAACCTTCAGCGGGCACAGATACGCAGTATCTT.

The genes are TRBV7-2 and TRBJ1-2; unclear D gene. V was clipped by 1 base and J by 8 bases, with 14 bases between them. Germline V lookup: CDR1 SGHTA, CDR2 FQGNSA. This CDR3 region has 14 residues. The CDR3 protein is CASSLGEWGRGYTF. The CDR3 nucleotides are TGTGCCAGCAGCTTAGGAGAGTGGGGTCGGGGCTACACCTTC.

The chain's CDR3 is CASRDRGMNTEAFF. In nucleotides, the CDR3 is TGCGCCAGCAGGGATCGGGGGATGAACACTGAAGCTTTCTTT. The gene calls are TRBV5-1 and TRBJ1-1; the D gene is possibly TRBD1 (5 bases). Trimming took off 5 bases at V and 0 bases at J, with 11 bases between the two ends. Germline CDR1 is SGHRS and CDR2 is YFSETQ. The CDR3 is 14 residues long.

This clone appeared once. The chain combines TRBV19 with TRBJ2-7, with TRBD2 matching 11 bases. This CDR3 region has 16 residues. Trimming removed 3 bases from V and 1 base from J; junction bases left unmatched: 5. CDR1 and CDR2 from the germline V gene are LNHDA and SQIVND (reference sequence). The CDR3 DNA is TGTGCCAGTAGTATTGCGGGACTAGCGGATTCCTACGAGCAGTACTTC. Protein: CASSIAGLADSYEQYF.

A note on this clone: Other nucleotide sequences from this sample produce the same CDR3. The chain employs TRBV18 and TRBJ2-7, with D possibly TRBD1 on 5 matching bases. Trimming left V 3 bases short and J 2 bases short, with 8 bases between. CDR1 and CDR2 (germline): KGHSH, LQKENI. The length of the CDR3 is 13 residues. In nucleotides, the CDR3 is TGTGCCAGCTCACCGGGGCAGACCTACGAGCAGTACTTC. This codes for CASSPGQTYEQYF.

The rearrangement joins TRBV21-1 to TRBJ2-1; the table names TRBD1, a call not compared with the DNA. TRBV21-1 is termed a pseudogene. The length of the CDR3 is 17 residues. CDR3 region: CASNRVLLRDRYNEQFF. CDR3 coding DNA: TGTGCCAGCAACCGCGTGTTATTAAGGGACAGATACAATGAGCAGTTCTTC.

The chain links TRBV10-3 to TRBJ2-5; D not certain. The ends were cut back, 8 bases at V and 3 bases at J, with 7 bases in the middle. Per germline, CDR1 ENHRY and CDR2 SYGVKD. The length of the CDR3 is 11 residues. CDR3 in amino acids: CAIRSEETQYF. The CDR3 coding sequence is TGTGCCATCCGAAGTGAAGAGACCCAGTACTTC.

This chain uses TRBV6-5 with TRBJ1-2; 8 bases are shared with TRBD1. The V segment lost 5 bases and the J segment 3 bases; nucleotides outside the gene matches: 8. Germline values: CDR1 MNHEY, CDR2 SVGAGI. The CDR3 length is 15 residues. CDR3 in amino acids: CASSADRGRDYGYTF. In DNA, the CDR3 is TGTGCCAGCAGTGCAGACAGGGGACGCGACTATGGCTACACCTTC.

V and J are TRBV4-1 and TRBJ1-2; D not resolved. Trimming removed 4 bases at V and 4 bases at J, with 19 bases between. This CDR3 is built from 16 residues. CDR1 and CDR2 (germline): MGHRA, YSYEKL. The CDR3 sequence: CASSPRGKELGYGYTF. The CDR3 DNA is TGCGCCAGCAGCCCCCGCGGAAAGGAATTAGGCTATGGCTACACCTTC.

The rearrangement joins TRBV6-6 to TRBJ1-5, with 7 bases fitting TRBD1. CDR1 MNHNY and CDR2 SVGAGI come from the germline V gene (reference sequence). The CDR3 runs 13 residues. Trimming at V came to 5 bases and at J to 10 bases, leaving 8 bases not matched to a gene. CDR3 DNA: TGTGCCAGCAGTACCGGGACAGCTCACCCCCAGCATTTT. Encoded protein: CASSTGTAHPQHF.

The rearrangement uses TRBV29-1 and TRBJ2-7; no definite D call. Trimming shortened V by 5 bases and J by 1 base, and 6 bases separated the two germline ends. CDR3 length equals 11 residues. Germline V gene lookup returns CDR1 SQVTM and CDR2 ANQGSEA. The CDR3 sequence: CSVRLSYEQYF. In DNA form, the CDR3 reads TGCAGCGTTAGACTTTCCTACGAGCAGTACTTC.

The rearrangement links TRBV6-6 to TRBJ2-7; the D call may be TRBD1 or TRBD2 (5 bases each). Germline values: CDR1 MNHNY, CDR2 SVGAGI (reference sequence). Trimming shortened V by 7 bases and J by 6 bases, and 13 bases separated the two germline ends. CDR3 length: 12 residues. The CDR3 spells CASNRGTSEQYF. The CDR3 DNA sequence: TGTGCCAGCAACAGAGGGACCTCCGAGCAGTACTTC.

This clone was detected many times. V usage is TRBV28 and J usage is TRBJ2-7; D tentatively fits TRBD1 or TRBD2 (6 bases each). Deletions cut 4 bases from V and 4 bases from J, with 26 bases between. CDR1 and CDR2 from the germline V gene are MDHEN and SYDVKM. This CDR3 spans 18 amino acids. CDR3 coding DNA: TGTGCCAGCAGTTCACCCGGGGGCGCGGACTATCTCCGGTACGAGCAGTACTTC. Protein: CASSSPGGADYLRYEQYF.

The chain couples TRBV10-1 to TRBJ2-3; a possible D gene is TRBD2 (6 bases). There are 16 residues in the CDR3. V was trimmed by 4 bases and J by 2 bases, leaving 16 bases between them. Germline V gene data show CDR1 as WNHNN and CDR2 as SYGVQD (reference sequence). CDR3 coding DNA: TGCGCCAGCAGTGCCCGAAGACTAGGATTCACAGATACGCAGTATTTT. Translating it yields CASSARRLGFTDTQYF.

J is TRBJ1-1 and V is TRBV9; D gene uncertain. Looked up from germline, CDR1 is SGDLS and CDR2 is YYNGEE. This CDR3 contains 15 residues. The V gene lost 0 bases and the J gene lost 0 bases, with 9 bases spanning the gap. The CDR3 region is CASSVVGGLNTEAFF. In nucleotides, the CDR3 is TGTGCCAGCAGCGTAGTTGGCGGATTGAACACTGAAGCTTTCTTT.

This clone was seen at least ten times. The V call is TRBV7-6, the J call TRBJ2-3, with unresolved D. V was shortened by 6 bases and J by 6 bases, with 10 bases between the two germline ends. Looked up from germline, CDR1 is SGHVS and CDR2 is FNYEAQ. CDR3 length: 12 amino acids. The CDR3 region is CASSRWADTQYF. DNA for the CDR3: TGTGCCAGCAGTAGATGGGCTGATACGCAGTATTTT.

The J gene is TRBJ1-1, the V gene TRBV6-5; no definite D call. The CDR3 totals 15 residues. Germline assignment: CDR1 MNHEY and CDR2 SVGAGI. Trimming pared 2 bases from V and 8 bases from J, leaving 18 bases between. CDR3 residues: CASSYPAAGRSEAFF. In DNA, the CDR3 is TGTGCCAGCAGTTACCCGGCAGCCGGTCGGTCAGAAGCTTTCTTT.

The V and J genes are TRBV2 and TRBJ2-2; 9 bases align to TRBD1. CDR1 and CDR2 from the germline V gene are SNHLY and FYNNEI. Trimming at V came to 4 bases and at J to 2 bases, leaving 5 bases not matched to a gene. This CDR3 contains 16 residues. The CDR3 DNA reads as TGTGCCAGCAGTGTAGGGACAGGGCTTAACACCGGGGAGCTGTTTTTT. Translation: CASSVGTGLNTGELFF.